A single sample gave rise to the 9 T cell receptor beta chains below, sequenced in a study of cytomegalovirus exposure and HLA in healthy donors. The protocol was immunoSEQ multiplex PCR, while the TCRdb copy is restricted to in-frame clones and leaves out a portion. Among fewer than 250,000 clones listed, approximately 90% were seen once. The sample comprised PBMCs. The receptor set was obtained from a man between 18 and 35 years old in good health and CMV-seronegative.

This sequence joins TRBV28 and TRBJ2-1; 9 bases map to TRBD1. CDR1 MDHEN and CDR2 SYDVKM come from the germline V gene. Unmatched junction bases numbered 9, after V lost 3 bases and J lost 9 bases. The CDR3 length is 15 residues. The CDR3 sequence: CASSLVGDRASEQFF. In DNA, the CDR3 is TGTGCCAGCAGTTTGGTCGGGGACAGGGCCTCTGAGCAGTTCTTC.

The J gene is TRBJ1-3, the V gene TRBV18; TRBD1 matches 8 bases. CDR1 and CDR2 (germline): KGHSH, LQKENI. Germline trimming cut 3 bases from V and 1 base from J; bases unmatched to any gene: 2. CDR3 length: 15 residues. CDR3 amino acids: CASSPTGVSGNTIYF. The CDR3 coding sequence is TGTGCCAGCTCACCGACAGGGGTGTCTGGAAACACCATATATTTT.

J is TRBJ1-1 and V is TRBV5-1; D remains unclear. V was clipped by 0 bases and J by 1 base, with 7 bases between them. Germline values: CDR1 SGHRS, CDR2 YFSETQ. CDR3 length equals 14 residues. The chain's CDR3 is CASSLDGRNTEAFF. The DNA of the CDR3 is TGCGCCAGCAGCTTGGATGGCAGGAACACTGAAGCTTTCTTT.

The V call is TRBV10-3, the J call TRBJ2-7; D perhaps matches TRBD2 (6 bases). The CDR3 sequence is 16 residues long. The germline V gene encodes CDR1 ENHRY and CDR2 SYGVKD. The V end was cut by 3 bases, the J end by 4 bases, with 19 bases between. Written as DNA, the CDR3 is TGTGCCATCAGTGACTTTAGAGTGGCAGGGAGGTACGAGCAGTACTTC. It is translated as CAISDFRVAGRYEQYF.

The rearrangement uses TRBV10-1 and TRBJ2-2; the match to TRBD1 covers 9 bases. This CDR3 has 14 residues. Germline trimming cut 7 bases from V and 3 bases from J; bases unmatched to any gene: 3. Per the germline V gene, CDR1 is WNHNN and CDR2 is SYGVQD (reference sequence). The CDR3 loop is CASKRTGDTGELFF. CDR3 bases: TGCGCCAGCAAAAGGACAGGGGACACCGGGGAGCTGTTTTTT.

J is TRBJ2-7 and V is TRBV10-3; 7 nucleotides align to TRBD1. This CDR3 is built from 15 residues. Germline CDR1 reads ENHRY; CDR2 reads SYGVKD. Trimming removed 3 bases from V and 2 bases from J; junction bases left unmatched: 7. Here the CDR3 reads CAISDPSGGPYEQYF. CDR3 bases: TGTGCCATCAGTGACCCGTCAGGGGGTCCCTACGAGCAGTACTTC.

V and J are TRBV9 and TRBJ1-4, with D tentatively TRBD1 (5 bases). The CDR3 extends over 15 amino acids. The V end lost 6 bases, the J end lost 6 bases, and 18 bases lay between the germline ends. The germline V gene encodes CDR1 SGDLS and CDR2 YYNGEE. CDR3 protein: CASNHEGRDYEKLFF. DNA of the CDR3: TGTGCCAGCAACCACGAAGGGCGGGACTATGAAAAACTGTTTTTT.

The V call is TRBV4-1, the J call TRBJ1-3; D not certain. V lost 4 bases, J lost 7 bases, and 11 bases lay in between. The CDR3 spans 13 residues. The V gene's germline CDR1 is MGHRA and CDR2 YSYEKL. The CDR3 is CASSLPGGNTIYF. The CDR3 DNA reads as TGCGCCAGCAGCCTCCCTGGCGGGAACACCATATATTTT.

CDR3 DNA: TGTGCCAGCAGCTCCCCGGGACAGGGGTCCGAGCAGTACTTC. This codes for CASSSPGQGSEQYF. The chain joins TRBV7-8 to TRBJ2-7, with TRBD1 matching 10 bases. CDR1 SGHVS and CDR2 FQNEAQ come from the germline V gene. The trim removed 4 bases at V and 6 bases at J, leaving 6 bases unmatched. CDR3 size: 14 residues.